Presented here are 15 T cell receptor beta chains from one specimen sequenced in a study of blood T cell repertoires in COVID-19. The method was immunoSEQ multiplex PCR; TCRdb's version includes in-frame clones alone and lacks a portion of them. The table has 250,000 to 300,000 clones, roughly 85% seen once. Sequencing was performed on peripheral blood. These receptors all stem from a man aged 50 or older with active or convalescent COVID-19.

The chain carries TRBV29-1 and TRBJ2-1; 8 nucleotides line up with TRBD2. From germline, CDR1 is SQVTM and CDR2 ANQGSEA. The CDR3 length is 14 residues. After removal of 3 bases from V and 10 bases from J, the junction contained 11 bases not matched to a gene. As DNA, the CDR3 is TGCAGCGTTGATCGGAGCGGGAGTCCCACCGAGCAGTTCTTC. This sequence encodes CSVDRSGSPTEQFF.

V gene TRBV20-1 combines with J gene TRBJ2-5; a possible D gene is TRBD1 (5 bases). V was pared by 0 bases and J by 10 bases, with 9 bases between. The CDR3 sequence is 11 residues long. Germline-derived CDR1 and CDR2 are DFQATT and SNEGSKA (reference sequence). The CDR3 loop is CSARDSRGQYF. For the CDR3, the DNA is TGCAGTGCTAGAGATTCAAGGGGCCAGTACTTC.

The V call is TRBV7-2, the J call TRBJ2-3, with D tentatively TRBD2 (6 bases). Trimming pared 5 bases from V and 5 bases from J, leaving 14 bases between. This CDR3 spans 14 amino acids. CDR1 is SGHTA and CDR2 is FQGNSA in the germline V gene. The CDR3 DNA sequence: TGTGCCAGCAGCCGGAGGAGGGCCGAAGATACGCAGTATTTT. As protein: CASSRRRAEDTQYF.

The CDR3 region has the DNA TGCGCCAGCAATCCTAGCGGCTACACCGGGGAGCTGTTTTTT. Its translation: CASNPSGYTGELFF. The chain uses TRBV10-2 and TRBJ2-2; 7 nucleotides agree with TRBD2. This CDR3 spans 14 amino acids. Germline-derived CDR1 and CDR2 are WSHSY and SAAADI. J lost 3 bases, V lost 7 bases, and 5 bases had no gene match.

The CDR3 bases are TGTGCCAGCAGCCTTTGGCAGGGGGCTGAAGATACGCAGTATTTT. Translating it yields CASSLWQGAEDTQYF. This chain connects TRBV28 to TRBJ2-3; 8 bases map to TRBD1. Losses at the gene ends were 6 bases for V and 5 bases for J; bases not matched to a gene: 10. The germline V gene encodes CDR1 MDHEN and CDR2 SYDVKM. The CDR3 extends over 15 amino acids.

V is TRBV18 and J is TRBJ1-3; no reliable D call. Germline loops: CDR1 KGHSH, CDR2 LQKENI. V was pared by 0 bases and J by 6 bases, with 15 bases between. The CDR3 is 16 residues long. DNA for the CDR3: TGTGCCAGCTCACCACCGGGTGGAGGGAGTACAAACACCATATATTTT. Its translation is CASSPPGGGSTNTIYF.

The chain couples TRBV9 to TRBJ2-4; 10 nucleotides agree with TRBD2. CDR1 is SGDLS and CDR2 is YYNGEE in the germline V gene. V was pared by 3 bases and J by 8 bases, with 2 bases of the junction left unmatched. CDR3 length: 13 residues. DNA of the CDR3: TGTGCCAGCAGCGGAACTAGCGGGGACATTCAGTACTTC. Translating it yields CASSGTSGDIQYF.

The chain employs TRBV5-1 and TRBJ1-1, with a weak D call TRBD1 (5 bases). The CDR3 runs to 13 residues. Trimming shortened V by 0 bases and J by 4 bases, and 7 bases separated the two germline ends. Germline-derived CDR1 and CDR2 are SGHRS and YFSETQ. The CDR3 DNA sequence: TGCGCCAGCAGCTTGGGACAGTCCACTGAAGCTTTCTTT. Residues: CASSLGQSTEAFF.

The chain combines TRBV5-1 with TRBJ2-7, with 7 nucleotides matching TRBD2. Germline CDR1 and CDR2: SGHRS and YFSETQ. J gave up 7 bases and V 7 bases, and 14 bases lay outside the gene matches. The CDR3 is 14 residues long. This CDR3 reads CASEDGGGPGEQYF. CDR3 DNA sequence: TGCGCCAGCGAAGATGGGGGAGGGCCGGGGGAGCAGTACTTC.

The chain links TRBV6-5 to TRBJ2-2; D gene uncertain. The V and J ends lost 8 bases and 1 base respectively, with 11 bases between them. The CDR3 extends over 14 amino acids. Germline lookup yields CDR1 MNHEY and CDR2 SVGAGI. CDR3 sequence: CASRVLGNTGELFF. The CDR3 DNA reads as TGTGCCAGCCGGGTGTTAGGGAACACCGGGGAGCTGTTTTTT.

The chain combines TRBV7-9 with TRBJ1-2; 11 bases align to TRBD1. The V gene's germline CDR1 is SEHNR and CDR2 FQNEAQ (reference sequence). The CDR3 runs to 17 residues. Losses at the gene ends were 4 bases for V and 2 bases for J; bases not matched to a gene: 9. The CDR3 sequence is CASSSGRDRGINYGYTF. CDR3 bases: TGTGCCAGCAGCTCCGGACGGGACAGGGGGATCAACTATGGCTACACCTTC.

Concerning this clone itself: This sample includes further DNA sequences coding for the same CDR3. The chain has TRBV7-9 and TRBJ2-5; perhaps TRBD2 as D (5 bases). The CDR3 has 13 amino acids. V was clipped by 3 bases and J by 5 bases, with 10 bases between them. In germline, CDR1 is SEHNR, CDR2 FQNEAQ (reference sequence). The CDR3, as DNA: TGTGCCAGCAGCTTTACGCGCGGGGAGACCCAGTACTTC. Its translation is CASSFTRGETQYF.

This chain links TRBV19 with TRBJ2-7, with 7 bases identical to TRBD1. Germline CDR1 and CDR2: LNHDA and SQIVND (reference sequence). The V gene end was trimmed by 5 bases and the J gene end by 4 bases; junction bases not matched to a gene: 2. This CDR3 is 12 amino acids long. CDR3 residues: CASSPTGYEQYF. CDR3 in DNA: TGTGCCAGTAGTCCGACAGGGTACGAGCAGTACTTC.

The chain couples TRBV19 to TRBJ1-1; tentative D call: TRBD1 (6 bases). Germline CDR1 and CDR2: LNHDA and SQIVND (reference sequence). V gave up 6 bases and J gave up 6 bases, with 14 bases separating them. The CDR3 extends over 13 amino acids. This CDR3 reads CASRKQGIPEAFF. The CDR3 region has the DNA TGTGCCAGTAGGAAACAGGGTATCCCTGAAGCTTTCTTT. The full variable domain, rest sourced from reference TRBV19 and TRBJ1-1, is DGGITQSPKYLFRKEGQNVTLSCEQNLNHDAMYWYRQDPGQGLRLIYYSQIVNDFQKGDIAEGYSVSREKKESFPLTVTSAQKNPTAFYLCASRKQGIPEAFFGQGTRLTVV.

This chain joins TRBV7-2 and TRBJ2-1, with D hard to call. Trimming removed 4 bases from V and 13 bases from J, with 14 bases in between. This CDR3 contains 12 residues. The germline V gene has CDR1 SGHTA and CDR2 FQGNSA. The CDR3 DNA sequence: TGTGCCAGCAGCTCCTTTCGAAACTACCAGTTCTTC. It codes for CASSSFRNYQFF.